These 11 T cell receptor beta chains originate from one sample sequenced in a study of Graves' ophthalmopathy and Graves' hyperthyroidism. TCR beta CDR3 regions were amplified from RNA transcripts. Following a first-round RT-PCR that used HTBI primers, a second-round multiplex PCR was carried out. One entry per CDR3 protein results from TCRdb running MiXCR on the multiplex PCR reads. The table includes some 750,000 distinct CDR3 sequences, 40% detected once. The sample comprised peripheral blood. These receptors were obtained from an adult man with Graves' ophthalmopathy.

This clonotype was observed a handful of times. The V call is TRBV9, the J call TRBJ2-6; perhaps D is TRBD1 or TRBD2 (5 bases each). The CDR3 length is 16 residues. CDR1 is SGDLS, CDR2 YYNGEE, per germline. V was pared by 4 bases and J by 2 bases, with 13 bases between. This CDR3 reads CASSQAWGTGANVLTF. The CDR3 coding sequence is TGTGCCAGCAGCCAAGCGTGGGGGACTGGGGCCAACGTCCTGACTTTC.

This chain joins TRBV7-9 and TRBJ2-5; D uncertain. This CDR3 is 13 amino acids long. Trimming took off 3 bases at V and 7 bases at J, with 12 bases between the two ends. Per the germline V gene, CDR1 is SEHNR and CDR2 is FQNEAQ (reference sequence). In DNA, the CDR3 is TGTGCCAGCAGCTTGTTCGGATACGGGACCCAGTACTTC. Amino acids: CASSLFGYGTQYF.

The chain uses TRBV7-9 and TRBJ1-1; TRBD1 agrees at 7 bases. CDR1 and CDR2 (germline): SEHNR, FQNEAQ (reference sequence). The CDR3 consists of 17 residues. Trimming at V came to 2 bases and at J to 4 bases, leaving 13 bases not matched to a gene. In DNA, the CDR3 is TGTGCCAGCAGCTTAAGGCTTCCGCAGGGGGAACGCACTGAAGCTTTCTTT. This translates into CASSLRLPQGERTEAFF.

The table lists this clonotype with a few counts. The chain has TRBV25-1 and TRBJ1-5; 8 bases agree with TRBD1. This CDR3 is 17 amino acids long. V shed 10 bases and J 6 bases; nucleotides not matched to a gene: 20. Germline V gene lookup returns CDR1 MGHDK and CDR2 SYGVNS. The CDR3 protein is CATDLTTTGALAQPQHF. CDR3 nucleotides: TGTGCCACCGATCTCACCACGACAGGGGCTTTGGCTCAGCCCCAGCATTTT.

This clonotype was recorded at least ten times. V usage is TRBV11-2 and J usage is TRBJ1-1, with TRBD1 as a possible D gene (5 bases). The germline CDR1 and CDR2 sequences are SGHAT and FQNNGV. CDR3 size: 14 residues. Deletions cut 1 base from V and 5 bases from J, with 11 bases between. The chain's CDR3 is CASSLAFQGTEAFF. In nucleotides, the CDR3 is TGTGCCAGCAGCTTAGCGTTTCAGGGTACTGAAGCTTTCTTT.

This clonotype was counted a few times. This chain links TRBV3-1 with TRBJ1-2, with D uncertain. The germline V gene encodes CDR1 LGHDT and CDR2 YNNKEL (reference sequence). V lost 3 bases and J lost 7, with 6 bases in between. This CDR3 has 11 amino acids. CDR3 in DNA: TGTGCCAGCAGCCATGGGTCTGGCTACACCTTC. Protein product: CASSHGSGYTF. Filled out from reference TRBV3-1 and TRBJ1-2, the complete variable domain reads DTAVSQTPKYLVTQMGNDKSIKCEQNLGHDTMYWYKQDSKKFLKIMFSYNNKELIINETVPNRFSPKSPDKAHLNLHINSLELGDSAVYFCASSHGSGYTFGSGTRLTVV.

This clonotype was recorded at least ten times. The CDR3 spells CSVGLLVDTEAFF. DNA for the CDR3: TGCAGCGTTGGTTTGCTAGTGGACACTGAAGCTTTCTTT. This chain joins TRBV29-1 and TRBJ1-1; D call uncertain. The CDR3 sequence is 13 residues long. CDR1 and CDR2 (germline): SQVTM, ANQGSEA. V was trimmed by 4 bases and J by 3 bases, leaving 12 bases between them.

V usage is TRBV25-1 and J usage is TRBJ2-7; TRBD1 aligns across 10 bases. Germline CDR1 MGHDK, CDR2 SYGVNS. CDR3 length: 17 amino acids. V was clipped by 6 bases and J by 6 bases; unmatched bases: 17. The CDR3 loop is CASSTDRGGSESIEQYF. The CDR3 coding sequence is TGTGCCAGCAGCACGGACAGGGGGGGGTCGGAGTCTATCGAGCAGTACTTC.

This clonotype was seen more than once but under ten times. The chain links TRBV20-1 to TRBJ2-5; TRBD1 matches 9 bases. The germline V gene has CDR1 DFQATT and CDR2 SNEGSKA (reference sequence). The CDR3 covers 15 residues. V was pared by 1 base and J by 5 bases, with 8 bases of the junction left unmatched. CDR3 in amino acids: CSARGDRVLQETQYF. The CDR3 DNA reads as TGCAGTGCTAGAGGGGACAGGGTATTGCAGGAGACCCAGTACTTC.

A single count supports this clonotype. Since a much larger clone is just one base distant, this may be a read error. This chain uses TRBV29-1 with TRBJ2-7; 9 positions agree with TRBD1. The V and J ends lost 3 bases and 1 base, in that order; junction bases with no gene match: 4. CDR3 size: 14 residues. From germline, CDR1 is SQVTM and CDR2 ANQGSEA. The CDR3 bases are TGCAGCGTTGACGGGACAGGGTGTTCCTACGAGCAGTACTTC. Translated, it gives CSVDGTGCSYEQYF.

In this sample, this clonotype turned up many times. The chain carries TRBV9 and TRBJ1-1; D is undetermined. Trimming stripped 1 base from V and 1 base from J, with 8 bases between. In germline, CDR1 is SGDLS, CDR2 YYNGEE. CDR3 length equals 14 residues. The chain's CDR3 is CASSVKDRNTEAFF. DNA for the CDR3: TGTGCCAGCAGCGTAAAAGACCGGAACACTGAAGCTTTCTTT.